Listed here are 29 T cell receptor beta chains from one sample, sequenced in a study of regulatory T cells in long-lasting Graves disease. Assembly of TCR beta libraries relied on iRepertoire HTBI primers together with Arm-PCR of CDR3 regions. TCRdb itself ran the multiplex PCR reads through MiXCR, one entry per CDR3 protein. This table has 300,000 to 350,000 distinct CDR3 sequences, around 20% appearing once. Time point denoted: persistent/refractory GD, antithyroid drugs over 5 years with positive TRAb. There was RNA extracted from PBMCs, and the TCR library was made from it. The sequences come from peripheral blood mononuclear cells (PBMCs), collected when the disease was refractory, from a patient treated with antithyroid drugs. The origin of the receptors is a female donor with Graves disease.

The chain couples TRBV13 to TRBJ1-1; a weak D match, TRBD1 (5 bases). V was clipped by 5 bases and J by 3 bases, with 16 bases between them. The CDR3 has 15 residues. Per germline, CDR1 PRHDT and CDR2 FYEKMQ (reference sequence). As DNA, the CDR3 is TGTGCCAGCAGCCCCCCGGCAGGGATGGACACTGAAGCTTTCTTT. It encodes CASSPPAGMDTEAFF.

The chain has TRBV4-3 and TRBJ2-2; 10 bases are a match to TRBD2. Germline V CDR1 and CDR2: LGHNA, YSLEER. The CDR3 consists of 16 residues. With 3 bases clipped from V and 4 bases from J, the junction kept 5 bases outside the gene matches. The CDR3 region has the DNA TGCGCCAGCAGCCAGCAGCGGGGGGGGCTCACCGGGGAGCTGTTTTTT. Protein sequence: CASSQQRGGLTGELFF.

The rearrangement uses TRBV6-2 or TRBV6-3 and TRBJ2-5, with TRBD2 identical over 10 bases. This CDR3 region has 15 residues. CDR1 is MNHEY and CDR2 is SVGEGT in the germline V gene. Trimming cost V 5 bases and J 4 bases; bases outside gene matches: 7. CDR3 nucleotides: TGTGCCAGCAGTCCTGATAGCGGGGGGCGAGAGACCCAGTACTTC. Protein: CASSPDSGGRETQYF.

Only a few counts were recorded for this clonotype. CDR3 amino acids: CASSPSVNSNQPQHF. DNA for the CDR3: TGTGCCAGCAGTCCTTCGGTTAATAGCAATCAGCCCCAGCATTTT. This sequence joins TRBV25-1 and TRBJ1-5; D gene unclear. The CDR3 totals 15 residues. V shed 5 bases and J shed 0 bases, with 11 bases lying between them. CDR1 is MGHDK and CDR2 is SYGVNS in the germline V gene. Full variable domain (missing parts from reference TRBV25-1 and TRBJ1-5): EADIYQTPRYLVIGTGKKITLECSQTMGHDKMYWYQQDPGMELHLIHYSYGVNSTEKGDLSSESTVSRIRTEHFPLTLESARPSHTSQYLCASSPSVNSNQPQHFGDGTRLSIL.

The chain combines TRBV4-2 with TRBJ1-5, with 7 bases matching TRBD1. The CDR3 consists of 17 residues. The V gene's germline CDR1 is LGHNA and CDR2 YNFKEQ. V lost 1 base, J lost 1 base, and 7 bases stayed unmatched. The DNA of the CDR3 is TGTGCCAGCAGCCAAGGGGACAGAGTTTACAGCAATCAGCCCCAGCATTTT. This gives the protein CASSQGDRVYSNQPQHF.

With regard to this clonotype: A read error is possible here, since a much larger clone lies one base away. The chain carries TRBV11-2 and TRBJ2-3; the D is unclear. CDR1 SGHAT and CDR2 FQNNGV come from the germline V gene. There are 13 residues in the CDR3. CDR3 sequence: CASSLEWRDTQCF. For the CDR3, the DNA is TGTGCCAGCAGCTTAGAGTGGAGAGATACGCAGTGTTTT.

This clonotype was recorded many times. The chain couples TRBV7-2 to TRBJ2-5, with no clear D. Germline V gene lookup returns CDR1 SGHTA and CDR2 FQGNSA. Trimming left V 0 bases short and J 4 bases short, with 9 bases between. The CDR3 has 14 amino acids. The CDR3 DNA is TGTGCCAGCAGCTTAGCCGGACGGAGAGAGACCCAGTACTTC. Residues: CASSLAGRRETQYF.

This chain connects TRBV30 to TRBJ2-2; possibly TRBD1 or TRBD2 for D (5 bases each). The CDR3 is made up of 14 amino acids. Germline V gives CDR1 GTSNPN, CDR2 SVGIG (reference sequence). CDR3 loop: CAYAPGAGTGELFF. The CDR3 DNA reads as TGTGCTTATGCTCCCGGGGCGGGTACCGGGGAGCTGTTTTTT. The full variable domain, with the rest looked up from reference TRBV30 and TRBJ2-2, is SQTIHQWPATLVQPVGSPLSLECTVEGTSNPNLYWYRQAAGRGLQLLFYSVGIGQISSEVPQNLSASRPQDRQFILSSKKLLLSDSGFYLCAYAPGAGTGELFFGEGSRLTVL.

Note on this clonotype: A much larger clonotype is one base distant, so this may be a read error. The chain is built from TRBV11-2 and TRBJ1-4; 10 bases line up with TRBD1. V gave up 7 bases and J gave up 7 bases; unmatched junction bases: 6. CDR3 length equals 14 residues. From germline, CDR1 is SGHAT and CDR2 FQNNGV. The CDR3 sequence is CASILTGGSEKLFF. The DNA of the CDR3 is TGTGCCAGCATCTTGACAGGGGGCAGTGAAAAACTGTTTTTT.

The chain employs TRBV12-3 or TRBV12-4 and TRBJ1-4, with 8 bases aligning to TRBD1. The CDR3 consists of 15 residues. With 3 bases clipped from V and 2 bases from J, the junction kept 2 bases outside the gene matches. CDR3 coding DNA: TGTGCCAGCAGTTTGAGGACAGGGACTAATGAAAAACTGTTTTTT. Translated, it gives CASSLRTGTNEKLFF.

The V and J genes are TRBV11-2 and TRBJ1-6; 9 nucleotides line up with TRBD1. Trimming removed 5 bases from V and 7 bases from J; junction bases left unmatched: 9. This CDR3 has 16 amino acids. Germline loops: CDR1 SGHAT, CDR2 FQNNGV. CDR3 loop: CASSRPQGASNSPLHF. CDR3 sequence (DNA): TGTGCCAGCAGCCGACCACAGGGGGCGAGCAATTCACCCCTCCACTTT.

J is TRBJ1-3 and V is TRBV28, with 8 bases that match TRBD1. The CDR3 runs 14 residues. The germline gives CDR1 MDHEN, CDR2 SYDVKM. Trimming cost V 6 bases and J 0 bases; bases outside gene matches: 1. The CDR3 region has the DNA TGTGCCAGCAGACAGGGGGACTCTGGAAACACCATATATTTT. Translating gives CASRQGDSGNTIYF.

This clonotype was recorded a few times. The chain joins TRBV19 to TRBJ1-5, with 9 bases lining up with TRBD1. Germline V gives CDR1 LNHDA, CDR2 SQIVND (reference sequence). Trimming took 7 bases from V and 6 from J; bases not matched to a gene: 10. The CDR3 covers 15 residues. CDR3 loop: CASTPGQGYRQPQHF. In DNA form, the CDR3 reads TGTGCCAGTACACCGGGACAGGGATATCGTCAGCCCCAGCATTTT. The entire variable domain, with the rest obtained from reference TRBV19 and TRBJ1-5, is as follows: DGGITQSPKYLFRKEGQNVTLSCEQNLNHDAMYWYRQDPGQGLRLIYYSQIVNDFQKGDIAEGYSVSREKKESFPLTVTSAQKNPTAFYLCASTPGQGYRQPQHFGDGTRLSIL.

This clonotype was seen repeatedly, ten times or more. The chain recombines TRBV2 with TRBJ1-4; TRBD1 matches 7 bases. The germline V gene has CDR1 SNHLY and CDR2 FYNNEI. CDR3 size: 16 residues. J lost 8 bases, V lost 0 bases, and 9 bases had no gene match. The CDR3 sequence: CASSEAGRGRGEKLFF. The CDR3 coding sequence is TGTGCCAGCAGTGAAGCAGGGAGGGGGCGAGGGGAAAAACTGTTTTTT.

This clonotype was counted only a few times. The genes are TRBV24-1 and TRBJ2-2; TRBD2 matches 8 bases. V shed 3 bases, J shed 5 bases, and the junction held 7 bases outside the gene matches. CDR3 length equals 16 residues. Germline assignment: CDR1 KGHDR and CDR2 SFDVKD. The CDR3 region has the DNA TGTGCCACCAGTGATGGGACTAGAGGGGAGACCGGGGAGCTGTTTTTT. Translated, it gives CATSDGTRGETGELFF.

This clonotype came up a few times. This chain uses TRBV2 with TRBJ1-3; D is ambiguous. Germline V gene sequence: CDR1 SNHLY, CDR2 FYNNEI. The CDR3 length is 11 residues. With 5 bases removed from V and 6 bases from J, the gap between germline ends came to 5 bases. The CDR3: CASSLQNTIYF. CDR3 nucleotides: TGTGCCAGCAGTTTACAAAACACCATATATTTT.

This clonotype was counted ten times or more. The CDR3 loop reads CASSLEVGVGTGELFF. The CDR3 DNA follows: TGTGCCAGCAGTTTAGAGGTGGGGGTAGGGACCGGGGAGCTGTTTTTT. The chain joins TRBV12-3 or TRBV12-4 to TRBJ2-2; the D gene could be TRBD1 or TRBD2 (5 bases each). V was cut by 1 base and J by 5 bases, with 14 bases left in between. This CDR3 has 16 residues.

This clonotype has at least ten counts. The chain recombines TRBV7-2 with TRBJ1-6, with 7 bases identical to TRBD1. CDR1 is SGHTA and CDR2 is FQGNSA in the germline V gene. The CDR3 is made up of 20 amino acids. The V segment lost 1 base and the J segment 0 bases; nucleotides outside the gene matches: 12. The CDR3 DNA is TGTGCCAGCAGCTTAGGGCGGGGTAACAGGGGAAGCTCCTATAATTCACCCCTCCACTTT. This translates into CASSLGRGNRGSSYNSPLHF.

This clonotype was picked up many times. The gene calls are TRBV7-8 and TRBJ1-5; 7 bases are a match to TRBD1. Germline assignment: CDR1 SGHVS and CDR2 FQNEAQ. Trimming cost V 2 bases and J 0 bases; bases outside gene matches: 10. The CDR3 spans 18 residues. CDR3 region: CASSLTLWTGYSNQPQHF. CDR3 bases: TGTGCCAGCAGCTTAACACTTTGGACAGGTTATAGCAATCAGCCCCAGCATTTT.

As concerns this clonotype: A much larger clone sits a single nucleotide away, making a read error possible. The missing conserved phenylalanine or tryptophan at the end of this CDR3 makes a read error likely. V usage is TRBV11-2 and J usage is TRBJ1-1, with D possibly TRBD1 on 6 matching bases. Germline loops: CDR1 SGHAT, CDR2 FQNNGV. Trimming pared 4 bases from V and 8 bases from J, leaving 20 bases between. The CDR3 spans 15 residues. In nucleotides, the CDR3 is TGTGCCAGCAGCTCAATCAGCCGTCAGGGGTGGGAAGCTTTCCTT. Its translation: CASSSISRQGWEAFL.

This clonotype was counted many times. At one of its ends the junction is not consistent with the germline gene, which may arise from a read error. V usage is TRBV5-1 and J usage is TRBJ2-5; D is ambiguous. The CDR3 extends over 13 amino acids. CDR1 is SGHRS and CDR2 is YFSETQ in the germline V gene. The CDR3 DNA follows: TGTGCCAGCAGCCTGGGATTCCAAGAGACCCAGTACTTC. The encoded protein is CASSLGFQETQYF.

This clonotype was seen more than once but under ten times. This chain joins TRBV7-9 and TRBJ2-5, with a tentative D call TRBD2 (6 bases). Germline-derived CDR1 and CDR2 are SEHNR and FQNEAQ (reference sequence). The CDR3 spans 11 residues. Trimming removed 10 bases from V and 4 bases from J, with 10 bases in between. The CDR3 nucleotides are TGTGCCACCGACGGGGGAGAGACCCAGTACTTC. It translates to CATDGGETQYF. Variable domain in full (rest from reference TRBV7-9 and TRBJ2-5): DTGVSQNPRHKITKRGQNVTFRCDPISEHNRLYWYRQTLGQGPEFLTYFQNEAQLEKSRLLSDRFSAERPKGSFSTLEIQRTEQGDSAMYLCATDGGETQYFGPGTRLLVL.

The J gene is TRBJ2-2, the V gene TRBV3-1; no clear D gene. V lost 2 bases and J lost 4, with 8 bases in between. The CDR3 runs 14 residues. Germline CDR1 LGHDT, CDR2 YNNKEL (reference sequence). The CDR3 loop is CASSQLRSTGELFF. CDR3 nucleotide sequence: TGTGCCAGCAGCCAACTCAGGAGCACCGGGGAGCTGTTTTTT.

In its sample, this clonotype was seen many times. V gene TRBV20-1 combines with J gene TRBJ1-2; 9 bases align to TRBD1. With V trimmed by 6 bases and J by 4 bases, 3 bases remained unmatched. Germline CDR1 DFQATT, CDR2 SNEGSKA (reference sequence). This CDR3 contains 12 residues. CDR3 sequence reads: CSARDRVYGYTF. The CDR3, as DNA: TGCAGTGCGCGGGACAGGGTCTATGGCTACACCTTC.

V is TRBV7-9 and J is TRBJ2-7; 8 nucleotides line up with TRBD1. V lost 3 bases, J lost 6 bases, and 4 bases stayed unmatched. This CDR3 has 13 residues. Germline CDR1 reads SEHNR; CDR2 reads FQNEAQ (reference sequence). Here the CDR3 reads CASSLTGAGEQYF. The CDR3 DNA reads TGTGCCAGCAGCTTGACAGGGGCGGGCGAGCAGTACTTC.

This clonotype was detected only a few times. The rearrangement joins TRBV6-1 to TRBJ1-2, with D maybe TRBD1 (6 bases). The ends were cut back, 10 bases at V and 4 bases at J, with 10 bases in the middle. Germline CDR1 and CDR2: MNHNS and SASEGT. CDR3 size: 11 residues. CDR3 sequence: CATQGGYGYTF. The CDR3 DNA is TGTGCCACACAGGGTGGCTATGGCTACACCTTC.

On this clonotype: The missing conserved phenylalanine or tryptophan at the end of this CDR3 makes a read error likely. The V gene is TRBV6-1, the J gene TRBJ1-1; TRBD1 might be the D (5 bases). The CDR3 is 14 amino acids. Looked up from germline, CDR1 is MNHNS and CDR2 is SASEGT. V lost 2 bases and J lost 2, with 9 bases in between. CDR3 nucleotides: TGTGCCAGCAGTGAACGGGGCGTAAACACTGAAGCTTTCTCT. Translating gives CASSERGVNTEAFS.

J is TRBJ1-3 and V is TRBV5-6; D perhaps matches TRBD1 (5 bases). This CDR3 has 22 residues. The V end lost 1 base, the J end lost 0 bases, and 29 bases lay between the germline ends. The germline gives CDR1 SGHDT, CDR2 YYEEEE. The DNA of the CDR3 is TGTGCCAGCAGCTTGTATAACCTCTTCGGGACCATCGGAGGGAGCTCTGGAAACACCATATATTTT. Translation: CASSLYNLFGTIGGSSGNTIYF. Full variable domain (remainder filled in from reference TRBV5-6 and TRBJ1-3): DAGVTQSPTHLIKTRGQQVTLRCSPKSGHDTVSWYQQALGQGPQFIFQYYEEEERQRGNFPDRFSGHQFPNYSSELNVNALLLGDSALYLCASSLYNLFGTIGGSSGNTIYFGEGSWLTVV.

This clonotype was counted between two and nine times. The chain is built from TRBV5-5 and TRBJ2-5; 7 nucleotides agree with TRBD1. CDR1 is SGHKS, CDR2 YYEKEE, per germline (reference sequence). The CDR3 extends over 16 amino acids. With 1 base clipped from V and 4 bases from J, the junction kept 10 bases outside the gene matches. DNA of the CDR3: TGTGCCAGCAGCTTGTATATTGCGACAGGGAGAGAGACCCAGTACTTC. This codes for CASSLYIATGRETQYF.